This is a list of T cell receptor beta chains from one sample in a study of T-cell memory formation after mild COVID-19. One entry per CDR3 protein results from TCRdb running MiXCR on the 5' RACE reads. The sample includes over 12,000 distinct CDR3 sequences, around 21% seen only once; the top ten take about 60%. Sequencing used PBMCs or a T cell subset sorted from them (not recorded which). The receptor source for this set is a young man who had mild COVID-19 (a few samples of this study predate the infection). Cell type and time point are not known. Both conserved end residues are part of each CDR3. Fields, in order: J gene, V gene, clone size, D gene, CDR3 protein, CDR3 DNA. A D gene is named only where the DNA matches it firmly. Where a row states a size, it is once, few, many or the class of an expanded clone; other rows omit it.

>TRBJ2-2|TRBV27|many|TRBD2
CASSLLAGGNTGELFF
TGTGCCAGCAGTTTACTAGCGGGGGGGAACACCGGGGAGCTGTTTTTT
>TRBJ2-7|TRBV7-9|many|TRBD1
CASSNAAGGHEQYF
TGTGCCAGCAGTAACGCCGCAGGGGGCCACGAGCAGTACTTC
>TRBJ2-3|TRBV20-1|few|NA
CSANTAVEDTQYF
TGCAGTGCTAATACAGCAGTGGAAGATACGCAGTATTTT
>TRBJ2-6|TRBV7-9|NA|NA
CASGATSGANVLTF
TGTGCCAGCGGGGCGACCTCTGGGGCCAACGTCCTGACTTTC
>TRBJ1-5|TRBV7-2|many|TRBD1
CASSPRTGFNQPQHF
TGTGCCAGCAGCCCCAGGACAGGGTTTAATCAGCCCCAGCATTTT
>TRBJ1-2|TRBV7-9|many|NA
CASSKRLLANYGYTF
TGTGCCAGCAGCAAAAGACTGCTAGCTAACTATGGCTACACCTTC
>TRBJ1-3|TRBV12-3/TRBV12-4|many|NA
CASSLRIGGGNTIYF
TGTGCCAGCAGTTTACGTATCGGCGGTGGAAACACCATATATTTT
>TRBJ2-1|TRBV10-3|many|NA
CAITPMEGNEQFF
TGTGCCATCACCCCCATGGAGGGGAATGAGCAGTTCTTC
>TRBJ2-7|TRBV7-8|many|TRBD1
CASSSDRVGDEQYF
TGTGCCAGCAGCTCGGACAGGGTCGGGGACGAGCAGTACTTC
>TRBJ1-2|TRBV5-6|few|TRBD1
CASSLRGRDRIMANTF
TGTGCCAGCAGCTTGAGAGGCCGGGACAGAATTATGGCTAACACCTTC
>TRBJ1-2|TRBV7-9|NA|TRBD1
CASRGQGYGYTF
TGTGCCAGCAGGGGACAGGGCTATGGCTACACCTTC
>TRBJ2-7|TRBV12-3/TRBV12-4|once|NA
CASSPEGSSYEQYF
TGTGCCAGCAGTCCAGAGGGGTCTTCCTACGAGCAGTACTTC
>TRBJ1-5|TRBV7-2|many|TRBD1
CASSLVRGEGQGANNQPQHF
TGTGCCAGCAGCTTAGTTCGTGGGGAGGGACAGGGGGCTAACAATCAGCCCCAGCATTTT
>TRBJ2-2|TRBV7-9|NA|NA
CASGAGNAELFF
TGTGCCAGTGGGGCGGGGAACGCGGAGCTGTTTTTT
>TRBJ1-1|TRBV5-4|few|NA
CASSRGDRTEAFF
TGTGCCAGCAGCCGGGGGGACCGGACTGAAGCTTTCTTT
>TRBJ2-1|TRBV27|many|NA
CASRGGSSYNEQFF
TGTGCCTCAAGAGGGGGGAGCTCCTACAATGAGCAGTTCTTC
>TRBJ1-6|TRBV4-1|many|NA
CASSKRPGSSPLHF
TGCGCCAGCAGCAAGCGCCCCGGGAGTTCACCCCTCCACTTT
>TRBJ1-1|TRBV7-6|many|NA
CASSLGDWGTEAFF
TGTGCCAGCAGCTTAGGGGATTGGGGCACTGAAGCTTTCTTT
>TRBJ1-5|TRBV19|NA|NA
CASRQRSLDSNQPQHF
TGTGCCAGTAGACAAAGGTCGTTAGATAGCAATCAGCCCCAGCATTTT
>TRBJ2-5|TRBV3-1|NA|NA
CASSQDVGGETQYF
TGTGCCAGCAGCCAAGATGTGGGCGGGGAGACCCAGTACTTC
>TRBJ2-7|TRBV11-2|many|TRBD1
CASSSSGTGRYEQYF
TGTGCCAGCAGCTCTAGTGGGACAGGACGCTACGAGCAGTACTTC
>TRBJ1-5|TRBV6-5|NA|TRBD1
CASSRTGWGDQPQHF
TGTGCCAGCAGTCGGACAGGGTGGGGGGATCAGCCCCAGCATTTT
>TRBJ2-7|TRBV7-9|many|NA
CASSLEQYF
TGTGCCAGCAGCTTAGAGCAGTACTTC
>TRBJ1-1|TRBV6-5|many|NA
CASSYAENTEAFF
TGTGCCAGCAGTTACGCAGAGAACACTGAAGCTTTCTTT
>TRBJ2-4|TRBV7-2|many|NA
CASSFSFGGASSNIQYF
TGTGCCAGCAGCTTCTCTTTCGGCGGGGCCTCTTCAAACATTCAGTACTTC
>TRBJ1-2|TRBV11-2|few|NA
CASSLDGGLGSYGYTF
TGTGCCAGCAGCTTAGACGGAGGGCTCGGGTCCTATGGCTACACCTTC